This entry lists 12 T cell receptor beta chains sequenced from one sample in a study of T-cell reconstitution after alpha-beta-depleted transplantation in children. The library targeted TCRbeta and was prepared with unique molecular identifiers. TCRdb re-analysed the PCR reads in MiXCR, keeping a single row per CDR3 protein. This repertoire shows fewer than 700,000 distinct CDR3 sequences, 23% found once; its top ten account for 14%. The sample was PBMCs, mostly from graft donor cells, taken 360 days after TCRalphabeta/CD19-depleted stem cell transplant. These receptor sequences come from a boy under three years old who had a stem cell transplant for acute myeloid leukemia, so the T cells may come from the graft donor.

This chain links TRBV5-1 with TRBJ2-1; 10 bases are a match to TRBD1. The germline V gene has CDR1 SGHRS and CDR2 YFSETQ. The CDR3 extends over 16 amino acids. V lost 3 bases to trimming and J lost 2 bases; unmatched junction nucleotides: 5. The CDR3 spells CASSSLTGGPYNEQFF. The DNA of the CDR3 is TGCGCCAGCAGCTCCCTGACAGGGGGCCCCTACAATGAGCAGTTCTTC.

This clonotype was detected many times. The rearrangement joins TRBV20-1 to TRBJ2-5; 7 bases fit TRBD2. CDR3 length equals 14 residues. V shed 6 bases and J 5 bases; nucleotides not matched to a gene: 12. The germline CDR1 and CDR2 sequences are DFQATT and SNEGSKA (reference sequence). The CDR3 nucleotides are TGCAGTGCAGTAACTAGCGAGGGAGTTGAGACCCAGTACTTC. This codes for CSAVTSEGVETQYF.

The CDR3: CSALDPIGGDTQYF. The CDR3 DNA follows: TGCAGTGCCCTGGACCCTATCGGGGGAGATACGCAGTATTTT. This chain uses TRBV20-1 with TRBJ2-3; TRBD2 might be the D (6 bases). The V and J ends lost 6 bases and 5 bases respectively, with 18 bases between them. The germline V gene has CDR1 DFQATT and CDR2 SNEGSKA (reference sequence). This CDR3 is built from 14 residues.

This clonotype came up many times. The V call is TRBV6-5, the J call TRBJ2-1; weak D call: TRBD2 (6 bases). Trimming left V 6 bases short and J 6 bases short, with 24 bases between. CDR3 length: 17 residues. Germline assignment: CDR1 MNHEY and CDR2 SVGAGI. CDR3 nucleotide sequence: TGTGCCAGCAGAAACGCCGACTTTGGGGGGTTCAGCAATGAGCAGTTCTTC. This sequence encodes CASRNADFGGFSNEQFF.

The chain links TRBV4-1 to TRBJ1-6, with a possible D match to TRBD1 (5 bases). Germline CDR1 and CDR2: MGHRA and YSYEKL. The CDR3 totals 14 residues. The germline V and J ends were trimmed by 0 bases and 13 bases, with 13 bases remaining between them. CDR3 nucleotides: TGCGCCAGCAGCCAAGAGCCGGGGCCCAATCCCCTCCACTTT. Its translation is CASSQEPGPNPLHF.

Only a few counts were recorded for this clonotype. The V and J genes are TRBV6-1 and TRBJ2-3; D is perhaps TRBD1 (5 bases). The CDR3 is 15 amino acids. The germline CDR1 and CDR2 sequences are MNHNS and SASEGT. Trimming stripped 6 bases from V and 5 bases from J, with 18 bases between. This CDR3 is CASSLRQSIRDTQYF. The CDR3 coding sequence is TGTGCCAGCAGCCTCCGACAGAGTATCAGAGATACGCAGTATTTT.

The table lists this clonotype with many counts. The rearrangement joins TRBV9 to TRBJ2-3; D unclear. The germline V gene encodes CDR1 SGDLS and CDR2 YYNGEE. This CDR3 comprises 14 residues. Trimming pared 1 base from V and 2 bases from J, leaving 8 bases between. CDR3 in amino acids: CASSVSTVTDTQYF. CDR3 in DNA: TGTGCCAGCAGCGTAAGTACTGTCACAGATACGCAGTATTTT.

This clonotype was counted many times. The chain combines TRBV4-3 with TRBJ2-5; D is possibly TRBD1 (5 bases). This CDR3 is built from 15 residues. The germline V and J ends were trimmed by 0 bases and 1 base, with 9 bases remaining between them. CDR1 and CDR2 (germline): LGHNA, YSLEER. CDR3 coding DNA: TGCGCCAGCAGCCAAGATCGACAGATCCAAGAGACCCAGTACTTC. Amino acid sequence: CASSQDRQIQETQYF.

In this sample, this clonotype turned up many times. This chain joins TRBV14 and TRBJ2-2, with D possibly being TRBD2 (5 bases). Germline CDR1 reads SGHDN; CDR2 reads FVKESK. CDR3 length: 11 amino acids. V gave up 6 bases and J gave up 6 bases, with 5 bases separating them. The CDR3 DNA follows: TGTGCCAGCAGGGGAGCCGGGGAGCTGTTTTTT. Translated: CASRGAGELFF.

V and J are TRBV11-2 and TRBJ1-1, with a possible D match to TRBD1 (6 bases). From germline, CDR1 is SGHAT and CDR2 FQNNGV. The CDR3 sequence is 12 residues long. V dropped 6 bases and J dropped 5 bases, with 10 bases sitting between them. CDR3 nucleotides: TGTGCCAGCAGGTGGGGGCAAACTGAAGCTTTCTTT. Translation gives CASRWGQTEAFF.

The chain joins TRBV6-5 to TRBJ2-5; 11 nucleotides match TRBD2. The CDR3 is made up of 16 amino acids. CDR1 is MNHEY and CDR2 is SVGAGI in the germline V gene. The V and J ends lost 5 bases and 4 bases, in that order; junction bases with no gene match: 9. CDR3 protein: CASSLLAGAKLETQYF. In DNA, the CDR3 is TGTGCCAGCAGTCTACTAGCGGGGGCGAAGTTAGAGACCCAGTACTTC.

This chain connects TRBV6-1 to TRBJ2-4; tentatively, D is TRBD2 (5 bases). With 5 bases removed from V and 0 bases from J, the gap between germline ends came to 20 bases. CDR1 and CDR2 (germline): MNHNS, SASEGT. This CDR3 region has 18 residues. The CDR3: CASSPDGSQRLAKNIQYF. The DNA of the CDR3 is TGTGCCAGCAGTCCGGACGGGTCCCAGCGGCTAGCCAAAAACATTCAGTACTTC.